These 8 T cell receptor beta chains originate from one sample sequenced in a study of T cells in Graves' hyperthyroidism and ophthalmopathy. RNA transcripts served as the template for amplifying TCR beta CDR3 regions. Carried out on the TCR CDR3, a first-round RT-PCR used the HTBI primer set. TCRdb reprocessed the multiplex PCR reads via MiXCR and lists one record per CDR3 protein. The profile shows some 510,000 distinct CDR3 sequences, 46% of them singletons. Sequenced input: peripheral blood or thyroid tissue (not recorded which). The receptors were sampled from a young woman with Graves' hyperthyroidism.

The rearrangement links TRBV5-1 to TRBJ1-2, with 7 nucleotides matching TRBD1. The V and J ends lost 0 bases and 3 bases, in that order; junction bases with no gene match: 14. CDR3 size: 18 residues. The V gene's germline CDR1 is SGHRS and CDR2 YFSETQ. CDR3 residues: CASSLVPGQRGLDYGYTF. The CDR3 coding sequence is TGCGCCAGCAGCTTGGTTCCGGGACAGAGGGGCTTGGACTATGGCTACACCTTC.

This chain links TRBV7-9 with TRBJ2-7; D is possibly TRBD2 (5 bases). Germline assignment: CDR1 SEHNR and CDR2 FQNEAQ (reference sequence). Between the trimmed V and J ends, which lost 5 bases and 3 bases, there was a span of 23 bases. The CDR3 totals 17 residues. The CDR3 reads CASSPAVMAPAGYEQYF. Written as DNA, the CDR3 is TGTGCCAGCAGCCCAGCTGTCATGGCGCCGGCGGGCTACGAGCAGTACTTC.

This clonotype was counted between two and nine times. The rearrangement joins TRBV10-2 to TRBJ1-2, with 8 bases lining up with TRBD1. CDR1 and CDR2 (germline): WSHSY, SAAADI. J gave up 3 bases and V 1 base, and 4 bases lay outside the gene matches. The CDR3 sequence is 15 residues long. In DNA, the CDR3 is TGCGCCAGCAGTGAGTGGGACAGGAGCGACTATGGCTACACCTTC. Its translation is CASSEWDRSDYGYTF.

This clonotype was recorded at least ten times. CDR3 nucleotides: TGTGCCAGCAGCTTAGTTGACCCTAACACTGAAGCTTTCTTT. Residues: CASSLVDPNTEAFF. The V call is TRBV7-9, the J call TRBJ1-1; D remains ambiguous. The V gene's germline CDR1 is SEHNR and CDR2 FQNEAQ (reference sequence). The CDR3 sequence is 14 residues long. V was shortened by 1 base and J by 2 bases, with 8 bases between the two germline ends.

There are a few counts of this clonotype. The rearrangement joins TRBV20-1 to TRBJ1-5; D is uncertain. Deletions cut 3 bases from V and 7 bases from J, with 7 bases between. From germline, CDR1 is DFQATT and CDR2 SNEGSKA (reference sequence). The CDR3 is made up of 11 amino acids. The CDR3 coding sequence is TGCAGTGCTAGTCCCTTGCAGCCCCAGCATTTT. Translation gives CSASPLQPQHF.

This clonotype was seen a few times. The V call is TRBV12-3 or TRBV12-4, the J call TRBJ2-3; unclear D gene. V was shortened by 3 bases and J by 4 bases, with 5 bases between the two germline ends. The CDR3 length is 12 residues. This CDR3 reads CASSFGSDTQYF. The CDR3 DNA sequence: TGTGCCAGCAGTTTCGGGTCAGATACGCAGTATTTT.

For this clonotype: This may arise from a read error, as a much more abundant clone is one base away. The rearrangement links TRBV2 to TRBJ2-7; weak D call: TRBD2 (6 bases). The CDR3 totals 11 residues. The germline V and J ends were trimmed by 0 bases and 9 bases, with 6 bases remaining between them. Germline values: CDR1 SNHLY, CDR2 FYNNEI. The chain's CDR3 is CASSEAGGQYF. DNA for the CDR3: TGTGCCAGCAGTGAAGCGGGGGGGCAGTACTTC.

The chain combines TRBV6-1 with TRBJ1-5, with 7 bases identical to TRBD1. This CDR3 is built from 15 residues. CDR1 is MNHNS, CDR2 SASEGT, per germline. Unmatched junction bases numbered 11, after V lost 7 bases and J lost 5 bases. The CDR3 spells CASTPTIGGDQPQHF. The CDR3 region has the DNA TGTGCCAGCACTCCCACGATAGGGGGCGATCAGCCCCAGCATTTT.